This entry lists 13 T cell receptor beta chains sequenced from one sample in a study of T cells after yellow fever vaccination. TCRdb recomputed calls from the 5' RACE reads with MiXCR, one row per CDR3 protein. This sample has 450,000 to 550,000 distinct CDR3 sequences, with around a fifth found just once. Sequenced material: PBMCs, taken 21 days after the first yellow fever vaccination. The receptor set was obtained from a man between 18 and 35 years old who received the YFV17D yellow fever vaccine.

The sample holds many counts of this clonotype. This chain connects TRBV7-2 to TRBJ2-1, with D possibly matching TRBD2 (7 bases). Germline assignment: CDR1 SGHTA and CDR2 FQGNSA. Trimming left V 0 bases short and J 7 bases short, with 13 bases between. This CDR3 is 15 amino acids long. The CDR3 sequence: CASSLAWTRGNEQFF. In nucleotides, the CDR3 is TGTGCCAGCAGCTTAGCTTGGACTAGGGGGAATGAGCAGTTCTTC.

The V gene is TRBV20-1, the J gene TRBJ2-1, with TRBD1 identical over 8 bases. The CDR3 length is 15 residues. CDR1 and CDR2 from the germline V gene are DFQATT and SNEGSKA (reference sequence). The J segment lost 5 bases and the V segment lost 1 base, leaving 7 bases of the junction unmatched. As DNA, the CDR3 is TGCAGTGCTAGAGTTCCGGACAGGGCCAACAATGAGCAGTTCTTC. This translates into CSARVPDRANNEQFF.

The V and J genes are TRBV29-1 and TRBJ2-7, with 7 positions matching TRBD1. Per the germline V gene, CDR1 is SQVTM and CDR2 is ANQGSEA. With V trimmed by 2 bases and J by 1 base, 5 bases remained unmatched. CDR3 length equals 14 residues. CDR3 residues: CSVEQQGSSYEQYF. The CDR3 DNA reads TGCAGCGTTGAACAACAGGGGTCTTCCTACGAGCAGTACTTC.

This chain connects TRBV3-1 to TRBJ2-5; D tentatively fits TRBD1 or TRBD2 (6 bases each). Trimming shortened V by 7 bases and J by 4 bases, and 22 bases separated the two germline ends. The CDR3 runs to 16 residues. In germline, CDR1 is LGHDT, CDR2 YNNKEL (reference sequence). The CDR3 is CASNPRGQNLRETQYF. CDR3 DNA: TGTGCCAGCAACCCCCGGGGGCAGAACTTACGAGAGACCCAGTACTTC.

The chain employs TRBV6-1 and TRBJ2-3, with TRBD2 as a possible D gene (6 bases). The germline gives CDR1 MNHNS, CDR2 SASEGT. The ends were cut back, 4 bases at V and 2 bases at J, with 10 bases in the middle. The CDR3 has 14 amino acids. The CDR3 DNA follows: TGTGCCAGCAGTGGTAGCGGCTACACAGATACGCAGTATTTT. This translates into CASSGSGYTDTQYF.

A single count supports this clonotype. CDR3 protein: CATSDIGGRDTGELFF. CDR3 in DNA: TGTGCCACCAGTGATATAGGGGGCCGGGACACCGGGGAGCTGTTTTTT. The rearrangement links TRBV24-1 to TRBJ2-2, with 7 bases lining up with TRBD1. CDR3 length: 16 residues. The junction had 6 bases not matched to a gene; V was cut back by 3 bases and J by 3 bases. Germline V lookup: CDR1 KGHDR, CDR2 SFDVKD.

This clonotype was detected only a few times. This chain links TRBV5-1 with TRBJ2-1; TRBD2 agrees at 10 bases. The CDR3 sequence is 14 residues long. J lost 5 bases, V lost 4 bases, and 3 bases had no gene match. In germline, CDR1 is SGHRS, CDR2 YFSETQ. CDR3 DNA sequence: TGCGCCAGCAGCCAGCTAGCGGGGGACAATGAGCAGTTCTTC. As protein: CASSQLAGDNEQFF. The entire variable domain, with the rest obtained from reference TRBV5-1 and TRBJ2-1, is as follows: KAGVTQTPRYLIKTRGQQVTLSCSPISGHRSVSWYQQTPGQGLQFLFEYFSETQRNKGNFPGRFSGRQFSNSRSEMNVSTLELGDSALYLCASSQLAGDNEQFFGPGTRLTVL.

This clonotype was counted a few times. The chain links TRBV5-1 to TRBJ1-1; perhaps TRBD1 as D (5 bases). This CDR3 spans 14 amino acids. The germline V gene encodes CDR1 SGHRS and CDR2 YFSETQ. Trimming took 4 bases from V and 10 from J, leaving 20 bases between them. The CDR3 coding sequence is TGCGCCAGCAGCACGGGGACGGAAAATATCGGAGCTTTCTTT. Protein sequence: CASSTGTENIGAFF.

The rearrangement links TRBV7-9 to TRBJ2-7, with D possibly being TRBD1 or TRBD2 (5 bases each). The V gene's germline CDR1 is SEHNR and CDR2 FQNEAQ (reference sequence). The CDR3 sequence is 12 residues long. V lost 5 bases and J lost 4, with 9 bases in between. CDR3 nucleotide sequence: TGTGCCAGCAGCGGGACGAAGTACGAGCAGTACGTC. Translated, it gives CASSGTKYEQYV.

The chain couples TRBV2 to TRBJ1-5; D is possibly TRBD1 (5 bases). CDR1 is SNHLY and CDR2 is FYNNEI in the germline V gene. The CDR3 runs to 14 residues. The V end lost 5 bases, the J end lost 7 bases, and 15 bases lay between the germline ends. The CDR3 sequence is CASSSSGSQQPQHF. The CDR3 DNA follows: TGTGCCAGCAGTTCTTCAGGGTCTCAGCAGCCCCAGCATTTT.

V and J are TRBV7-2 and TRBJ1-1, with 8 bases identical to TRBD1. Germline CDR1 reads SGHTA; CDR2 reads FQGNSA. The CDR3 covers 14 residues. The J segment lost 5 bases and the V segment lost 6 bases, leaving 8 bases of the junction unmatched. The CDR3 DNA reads TGTGCCAGCAGTCCTACAGGGGGGGAGACTGAAGCTTTCTTT. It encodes CASSPTGGETEAFF.

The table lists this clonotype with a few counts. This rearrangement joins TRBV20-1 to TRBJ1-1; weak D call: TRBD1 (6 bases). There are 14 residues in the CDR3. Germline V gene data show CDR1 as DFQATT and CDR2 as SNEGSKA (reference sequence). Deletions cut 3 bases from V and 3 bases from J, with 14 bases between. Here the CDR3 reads CSARLQGGDTEAFF. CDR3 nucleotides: TGCAGTGCTAGGTTACAGGGTGGGGACACTGAAGCTTTCTTT.

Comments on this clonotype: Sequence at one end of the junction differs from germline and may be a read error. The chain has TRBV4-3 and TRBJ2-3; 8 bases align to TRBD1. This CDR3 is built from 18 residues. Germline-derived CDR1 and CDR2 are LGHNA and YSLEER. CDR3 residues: CASRQDQSGRTGPDTQYF. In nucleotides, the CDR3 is TGCGCCAGCCGCCAAGATCAATCGGGGCGGACAGGGCCAGATACGCAGTATTTT.